The subject of this entry is one T cell receptor beta chain. This entry is derived from a study of blood T cell repertoires in COVID-19. Study context: Italy, Spain and the United States were the sources of the convalescent and acute COVID-19 samples. The cDNA or gDNA used as material had been derived from T cells, B-cell-depleted T cells, or PBMCs.

Deletions cut 0 bases from V and 2 bases from J, with 7 bases between. The length of the CDR3 is 14 residues. Germline V CDR1 and CDR2: SGHRS, YFSETQ. Source study methods: Counts of nucleated cells, estimated from reference gene primer amplification, were obtained. TCRdb's table, derived via immunoSEQ multiplex PCR, lists solely in-frame clones and lacks some. V and J calls plus clone size are reproduced from that table; the DNA served to infer D and trimming. The sample lists approximately 150,000 clones, more than 80% seen once, with around 2.2% in the top ten. The sequenced sample consisted of peripheral blood. The sequence was obtained from a man in his 70s with acute or convalescent COVID-19. J is TRBJ2-3 and V is TRBV5-1, with a tentative D call TRBD1 (5 bases). The CDR3 reads CASSLGQTTDTQYF. The CDR3 DNA reads as TGCGCCAGCAGCTTGGGACAGACCACAGATACGCAGTATTTT.